These 10 T cell receptor beta chains share one sample of origin, sequenced in a study of T cell repertoires in cytomegalovirus infection. MiXCR, applied by TCRdb to the reads, yields one record per CDR3 protein. The table lists roughly 230,000 distinct CDR3 sequences, approximately 7% of them singletons. Material for sequencing was PBMCs. The origin of the receptors is a human donor in good health (CMV status not recorded). Some clones in this sample may be carry-over from other donors' samples.

There are many counts of this clonotype. The chain uses TRBV2 and TRBJ2-2, with D unresolved. The CDR3 runs 11 residues. V shed 7 bases and J shed 5 bases, with 5 bases lying between them. CDR1 and CDR2 from the germline V gene are SNHLY and FYNNEI. CDR3 sequence (DNA): TGTGCCAGCACCCGGACCGGGGAGCTGTTTTTT. Protein: CASTRTGELFF. The whole variable domain, remainder taken from reference TRBV2 and TRBJ2-2, is EPEVTQTPSHQVTQMGQEVILRCVPISNHLYFYWYRQILGQKVEFLVSFYNNEISEKSEIFDDQFSVERPDGSNFTLKIRSTKLEDSAMYFCASTRTGELFFGEGSRLTVL.

This clonotype was counted ten times or more. The V and J genes are TRBV12-5 and TRBJ2-1; 7 positions match TRBD2. The CDR3 runs 17 residues. Germline values: CDR1 LGHNT, CDR2 FRNRAP. J gave up 0 bases and V 1 base, and 6 bases lay outside the gene matches. CDR3 DNA: TGTGCTAGTGGTTTGGGAAAAGCGGGGTTCTCCTACAATGAGCAGTTCTTC. This sequence encodes CASGLGKAGFSYNEQFF.

The table lists this clonotype with many counts. V and J are TRBV6-1 and TRBJ1-2, with a possible D match to TRBD1 (5 bases). V was trimmed by 6 bases and J by 1 base, leaving 12 bases between them. Germline CDR1 reads MNHNS; CDR2 reads SASEGT. The CDR3 loop spans 14 amino acids. The CDR3 spells CASRTGTVNYGYTF. CDR3 nucleotides: TGTGCCAGCAGGACCGGGACTGTTAACTATGGCTACACCTTC.

This clonotype turned up a few times. The chain carries TRBV29-1 and TRBJ1-2; 7 positions agree with TRBD1. V lost 5 bases and J lost 8; bases outside the gene matches: 14. Germline V gives CDR1 SQVTM, CDR2 ANQGSEA. There are 14 residues in the CDR3. The CDR3 DNA sequence: TGCAGCGTTACGACAGGGACGGCGGTCGAAGGCTACACCTTC. Translating gives CSVTTGTAVEGYTF.

This clonotype was found many times. The rearrangement links TRBV6-2 or TRBV6-3 to TRBJ1-5, with D maybe TRBD1 (5 bases). Germline V gene lookup returns CDR1 MNHEY and CDR2 SVGEGT. V shed 7 bases and J shed 4 bases, with 26 bases lying between them. This CDR3 contains 18 residues. The CDR3 sequence is CASTPEEGRSSGNQPQHF. CDR3 nucleotide sequence: TGTGCCAGCACCCCCGAGGAGGGGAGGTCTAGCGGAAATCAGCCCCAGCATTTT.

This clonotype has at least ten counts. The CDR3 sequence is CASSWDRRNQPQHF. The CDR3 DNA sequence: TGTGCCAGCTCATGGGACAGGAGGAATCAGCCCCAGCATTTT. This chain joins TRBV18 and TRBJ1-5, with 8 bases that match TRBD1. CDR1 is KGHSH, CDR2 LQKENI, per germline. Germline trimming cut 5 bases from V and 4 bases from J; bases unmatched to any gene: 4. The CDR3 consists of 14 residues.

This clonotype was observed many times. V usage is TRBV19 and J usage is TRBJ1-5, with D perhaps TRBD1 (6 bases). The CDR3 extends over 19 amino acids. Germline CDR1 is LNHDA and CDR2 is SQIVND (reference sequence). Between the trimmed V and J ends, which lost 5 bases and 1 base, there was a span of 24 bases. The CDR3 protein is CASSPLGQTFRGSNQPQHF. CDR3 bases: TGTGCCAGTAGTCCCCTCGGACAGACGTTTCGGGGGAGCAATCAGCCCCAGCATTTT.

This clonotype was observed at least ten times. V is TRBV6-6 and J is TRBJ2-2; the D gene is possibly TRBD1 (5 bases). The germline V gene encodes CDR1 MNHNY and CDR2 SVGAGI (reference sequence). V was pared by 6 bases and J by 0 bases, with 5 bases between. The length of the CDR3 is 13 residues. The CDR3 is CASRDTNTGELFF. Here the CDR3 DNA reads TGTGCCAGCAGGGACACGAACACCGGGGAGCTGTTTTTT.

This clonotype was observed many times. The J gene is TRBJ1-2, the V gene TRBV7-9; D remains ambiguous. Trimming removed 3 bases at V and 2 bases at J, with 10 bases between. The CDR3 covers 14 residues. CDR1 and CDR2 (germline): SEHNR, FQNEAQ (reference sequence). CDR3 DNA: TGTGCCAGCAGCTTCGAAGGCAGAAACTATGGCTACACCTTC. Encoded protein: CASSFEGRNYGYTF.

At least ten counts were recorded for this clonotype. This chain joins TRBV20-1 and TRBJ1-6, with 10 bases lining up with TRBD1. The ends lost 5 bases at V and 6 bases at J; junction bases unmatched: 4. This CDR3 comprises 14 residues. Germline CDR1 and CDR2: DFQATT and SNEGSKA (reference sequence). The CDR3 region has the DNA TGCAGTGCTGGGGACAGGGGAACTAATTCACCCCTCCACTTT. It translates to CSAGDRGTNSPLHF.